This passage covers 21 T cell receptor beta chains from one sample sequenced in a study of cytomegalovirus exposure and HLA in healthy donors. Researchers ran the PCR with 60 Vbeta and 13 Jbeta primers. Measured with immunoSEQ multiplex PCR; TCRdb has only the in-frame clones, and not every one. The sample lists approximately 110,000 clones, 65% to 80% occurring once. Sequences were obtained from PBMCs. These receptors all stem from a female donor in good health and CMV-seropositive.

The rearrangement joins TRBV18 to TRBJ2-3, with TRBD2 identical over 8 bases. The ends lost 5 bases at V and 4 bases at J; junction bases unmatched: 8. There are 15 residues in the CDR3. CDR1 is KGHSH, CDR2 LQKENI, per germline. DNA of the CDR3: TGTGCCAGCTCATTTGCGCCGGGACTAGCAGATACGCAGTATTTT. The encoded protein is CASSFAPGLADTQYF.

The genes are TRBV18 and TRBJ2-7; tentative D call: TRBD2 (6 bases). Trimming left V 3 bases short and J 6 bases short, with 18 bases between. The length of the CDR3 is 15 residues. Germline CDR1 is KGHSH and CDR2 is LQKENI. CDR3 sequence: CASSPPLGQGGEQYF. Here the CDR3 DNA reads TGTGCCAGCTCACCTCCCCTGGGGCAGGGAGGCGAGCAGTACTTC.

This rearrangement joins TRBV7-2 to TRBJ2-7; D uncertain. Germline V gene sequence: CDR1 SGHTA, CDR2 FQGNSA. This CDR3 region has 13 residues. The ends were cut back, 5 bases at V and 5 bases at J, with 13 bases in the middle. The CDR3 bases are TGTGCCAGCAGCCCACTGAGTTCCGACGAGCAGTACTTC. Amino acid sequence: CASSPLSSDEQYF.

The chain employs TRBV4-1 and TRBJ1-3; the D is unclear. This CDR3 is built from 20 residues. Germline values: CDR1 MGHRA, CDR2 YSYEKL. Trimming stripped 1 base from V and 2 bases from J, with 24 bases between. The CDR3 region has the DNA TGCGCCAGCAGCCAAGGGCCACTTAGGAGGGCCGCGAGACCTGGAAACACCATATATTTT. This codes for CASSQGPLRRAARPGNTIYF.

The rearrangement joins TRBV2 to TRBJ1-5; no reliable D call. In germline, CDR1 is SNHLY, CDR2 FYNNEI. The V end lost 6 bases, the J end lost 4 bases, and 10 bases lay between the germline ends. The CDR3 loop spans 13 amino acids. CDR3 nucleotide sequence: TGTGCCAGCAGGCAGGATTATAATCAGCCCCAGCATTTT. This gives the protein CASRQDYNQPQHF.

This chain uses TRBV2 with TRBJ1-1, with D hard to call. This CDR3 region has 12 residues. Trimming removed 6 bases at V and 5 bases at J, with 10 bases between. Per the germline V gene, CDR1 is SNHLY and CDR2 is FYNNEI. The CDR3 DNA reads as TGTGCCAGCAGCGAGATGGTAACTGAAGCTTTCTTT. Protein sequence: CASSEMVTEAFF. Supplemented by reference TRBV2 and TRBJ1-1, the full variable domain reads EPEVTQTPSHQVTQMGQEVILRCVPISNHLYFYWYRQILGQKVEFLVSFYNNEISEKSEIFDDQFSVERPDGSNFTLKIRSTKLEDSAMYFCASSEMVTEAFFGQGTRLTVV.

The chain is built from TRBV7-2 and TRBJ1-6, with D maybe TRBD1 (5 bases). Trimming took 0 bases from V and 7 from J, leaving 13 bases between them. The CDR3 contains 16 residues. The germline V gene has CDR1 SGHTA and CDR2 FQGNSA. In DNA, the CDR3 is TGTGCCAGCAGCTTAGCTCGGGGGAGGGGAAATTCACCCCTCCACTTT. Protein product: CASSLARGRGNSPLHF.

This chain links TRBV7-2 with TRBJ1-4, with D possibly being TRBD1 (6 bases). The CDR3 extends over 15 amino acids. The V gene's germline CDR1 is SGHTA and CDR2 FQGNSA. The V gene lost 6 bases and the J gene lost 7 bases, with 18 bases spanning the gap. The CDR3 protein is CASRPGGAEGEKLFF. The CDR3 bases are TGTGCCAGCAGGCCGGGGGGGGCTGAGGGTGAAAAACTGTTTTTT.

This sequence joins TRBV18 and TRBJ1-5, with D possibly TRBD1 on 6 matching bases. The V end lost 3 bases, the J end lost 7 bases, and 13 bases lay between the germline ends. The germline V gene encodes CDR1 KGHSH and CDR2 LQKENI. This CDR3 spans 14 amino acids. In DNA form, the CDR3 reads TGTGCCAGCTCACCGGCAGGGGCCGGCCAGCCCCAGCATTTT. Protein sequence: CASSPAGAGQPQHF.

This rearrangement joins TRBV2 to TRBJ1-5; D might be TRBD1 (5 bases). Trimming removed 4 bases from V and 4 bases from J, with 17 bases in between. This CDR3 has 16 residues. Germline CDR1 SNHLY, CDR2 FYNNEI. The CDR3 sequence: CASSAEEGTQNQPQHF. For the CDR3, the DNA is TGTGCCAGCAGTGCAGAGGAAGGGACTCAGAATCAGCCCCAGCATTTT. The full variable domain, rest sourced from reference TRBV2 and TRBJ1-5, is EPEVTQTPSHQVTQMGQEVILRCVPISNHLYFYWYRQILGQKVEFLVSFYNNEISEKSEIFDDQFSVERPDGSNFTLKIRSTKLEDSAMYFCASSAEEGTQNQPQHFGDGTRLSIL.

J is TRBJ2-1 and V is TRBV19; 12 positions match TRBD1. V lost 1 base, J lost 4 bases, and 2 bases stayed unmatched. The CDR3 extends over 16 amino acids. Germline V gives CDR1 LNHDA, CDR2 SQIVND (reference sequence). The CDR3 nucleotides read TGTGCCAGTAGTATAGGGGGACAGGGGGCATACAATGAGCAGTTCTTC. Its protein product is CASSIGGQGAYNEQFF. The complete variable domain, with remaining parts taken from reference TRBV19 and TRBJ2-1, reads DGGITQSPKYLFRKEGQNVTLSCEQNLNHDAMYWYRQDPGQGLRLIYYSQIVNDFQKGDIAEGYSVSREKKESFPLTVTSAQKNPTAFYLCASSIGGQGAYNEQFFGPGTRLTVL.

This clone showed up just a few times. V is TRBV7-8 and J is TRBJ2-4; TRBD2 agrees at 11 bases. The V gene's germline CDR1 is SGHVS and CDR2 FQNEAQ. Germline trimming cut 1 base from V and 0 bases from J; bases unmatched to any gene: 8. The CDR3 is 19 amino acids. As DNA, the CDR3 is TGTGCCAGCAGCTTAGGGGGGGCGACTAGCGGGGAAGCCAAAAACATTCAGTACTTC. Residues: CASSLGGATSGEAKNIQYF.

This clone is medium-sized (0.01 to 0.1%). CDR3 nucleotide sequence: TGTGCCAGCAGTTACGGAGGCCGCGAGGCGGACTATGGCTACACCTTC. Protein: CASSYGGREADYGYTF. The rearrangement links TRBV6-5 to TRBJ1-2; D is uncertain. The V gene's germline CDR1 is MNHEY and CDR2 SVGAGI. The CDR3 consists of 16 residues. The germline V and J ends were trimmed by 2 bases and 3 bases, with 16 bases remaining between them.

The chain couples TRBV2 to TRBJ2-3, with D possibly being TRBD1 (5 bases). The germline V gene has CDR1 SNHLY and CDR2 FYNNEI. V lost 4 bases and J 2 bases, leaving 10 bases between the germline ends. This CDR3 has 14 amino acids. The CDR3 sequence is CASSVRQFTDTQYF. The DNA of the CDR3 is TGTGCCAGCAGTGTGCGACAGTTCACAGATACGCAGTATTTT.

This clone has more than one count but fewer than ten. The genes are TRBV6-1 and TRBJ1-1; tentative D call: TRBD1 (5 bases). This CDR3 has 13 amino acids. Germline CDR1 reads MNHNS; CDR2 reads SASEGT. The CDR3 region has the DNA TGTGCGTCACGGGGGGGTGGGAACACTGAAGCTTTCTTT. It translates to CASRGGGNTEAFF.

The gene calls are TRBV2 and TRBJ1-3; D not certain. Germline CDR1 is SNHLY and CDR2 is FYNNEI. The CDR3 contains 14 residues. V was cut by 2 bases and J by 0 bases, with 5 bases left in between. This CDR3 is CASSEISSGNTIYF. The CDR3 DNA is TGTGCCAGCAGTGAAATCAGCTCTGGAAACACCATATATTTT.

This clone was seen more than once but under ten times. The CDR3 reads CASSIGTSGGSSYNEQFF. DNA of the CDR3: TGTGCCAGCAGCATAGGGACTAGCGGAGGGAGCTCCTACAATGAGCAGTTCTTC. The rearrangement links TRBV11-3 to TRBJ2-1, with 11 bases aligning to TRBD2. With V trimmed by 5 bases and J by 0 bases, 9 bases remained unmatched. The germline V gene has CDR1 SGHNT and CDR2 YENEEA. The CDR3 spans 18 residues.

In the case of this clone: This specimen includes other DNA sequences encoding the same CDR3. CDR3 bases: TGTGCCAGCAGTTTCGAGGGAGGGCCTAGCGCCACGCAGTATTTT. Its protein is CASSFEGGPSATQYF. The chain combines TRBV28 with TRBJ2-3; 7 bases agree with TRBD2. Germline-derived CDR1 and CDR2 are MDHEN and SYDVKM. This CDR3 region has 15 residues. The V and J ends lost 3 bases and 9 bases, in that order; junction bases with no gene match: 12.

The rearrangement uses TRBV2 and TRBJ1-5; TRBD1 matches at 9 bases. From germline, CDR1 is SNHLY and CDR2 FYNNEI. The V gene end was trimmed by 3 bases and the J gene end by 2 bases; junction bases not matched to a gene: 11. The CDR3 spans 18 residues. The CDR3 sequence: CASSEYRGRLYGNQPQHF. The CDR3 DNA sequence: TGTGCCAGCAGTGAGTACAGGGGGCGATTGTACGGCAATCAGCCCCAGCATTTT.

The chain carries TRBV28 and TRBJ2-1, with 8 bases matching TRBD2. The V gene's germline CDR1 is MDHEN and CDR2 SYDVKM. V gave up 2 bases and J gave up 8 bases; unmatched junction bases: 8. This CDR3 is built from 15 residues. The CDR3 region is CASSLSGSSYDEQFF. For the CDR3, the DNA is TGTGCCAGCAGTTTAAGCGGGAGTTCATACGATGAGCAGTTCTTC.

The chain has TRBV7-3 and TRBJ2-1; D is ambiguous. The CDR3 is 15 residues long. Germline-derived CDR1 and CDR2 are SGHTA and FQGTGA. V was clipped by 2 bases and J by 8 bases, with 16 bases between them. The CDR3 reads CASSLRWACWDEQFF. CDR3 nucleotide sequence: TGTGCCAGCAGCTTACGCTGGGCATGTTGGGATGAGCAGTTCTTC.